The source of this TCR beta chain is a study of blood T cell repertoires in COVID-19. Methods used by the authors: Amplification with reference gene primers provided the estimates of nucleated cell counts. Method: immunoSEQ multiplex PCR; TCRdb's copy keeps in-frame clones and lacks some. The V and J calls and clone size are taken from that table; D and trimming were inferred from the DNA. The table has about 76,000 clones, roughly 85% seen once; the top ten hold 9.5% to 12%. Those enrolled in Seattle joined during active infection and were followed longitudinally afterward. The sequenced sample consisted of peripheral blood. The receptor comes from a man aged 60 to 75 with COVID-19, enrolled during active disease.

The CDR3 region has the DNA TGTGCCAGCACAGGGTTCGAGCAGTACTTC. Translating it yields CASTGFEQYF. This rearrangement joins TRBV6-5 to TRBJ2-7, with D possibly matching TRBD1 (5 bases). Trimming took off 7 bases at V and 6 bases at J, with 7 bases between the two ends. Germline values: CDR1 MNHEY, CDR2 SVGAGI. This CDR3 comprises 10 residues.